This T cell receptor (beta chain) stems from a study of T cell repertoires in ileal Crohn's disease. Trimming left V 5 bases short and J 5 bases short, with 21 bases between. Per the germline V gene, CDR1 is LNHDA and CDR2 is SQIVND (reference sequence). The CDR3 consists of 16 residues. Per sample, around 0.55 micrograms of biopsy DNA were TCRB immunosequenced. Clones were sequenced by immunoSEQ multiplex PCR, and TCRdb holds only the in-frame ones, with some missing. Among 4,500 to 6,000 clones listed, under 75% were seen once. This clone was detected once. The antigen is undetermined. Specified time point: neoterminal ileum biopsy at postoperative endoscopy, about 6 months after surgery. Adults with ileal or ileocolonic Crohn's disease and an indication for resection were eligible. Overall study findings and caveats: Within the first postoperative year, endoscopy came at median roughly seven months. All patients with clonality above 26.8% had endoscopic recurrence.

This chain uses TRBV19 with TRBJ2-5; TRBD1 might be the D (6 bases). The clonotype was recovered from an adult with Crohn's disease. Sequenced material: ileal tissue. CDR3 residues: CASSVTQGPVMETQYF. CDR3 sequence (DNA): TGTGCCAGTAGTGTCACACAGGGTCCGGTAATGGAGACCCAGTACTTC. Variable domain in full (rest from reference TRBV19 and TRBJ2-5): DGGITQSPKYLFRKEGQNVTLSCEQNLNHDAMYWYRQDPGQGLRLIYYSQIVNDFQKGDIAEGYSVSREKKESFPLTVTSAQKNPTAFYLCASSVTQGPVMETQYFGPGTRLLVL.